The 4 T cell receptor beta chains listed next were all sequenced from one sample in a study of blood T cell repertoires in COVID-19. Using immunoSEQ multiplex PCR, the repertoire was profiled, and TCRdb retains in-frame clones only, with some absent. The data contain tens of thousands of clones, 70% to 90% of them seen just once; the ten biggest clones take up roughly three fifths. The sample comprised peripheral blood. These receptors originate from a man between 65 and 85 years old with acute or convalescent COVID-19.

The chain couples TRBV4-1 to TRBJ2-1; the D gene is possibly TRBD1 (6 bases). Per germline, CDR1 MGHRA and CDR2 YSYEKL. This CDR3 spans 16 amino acids. With 0 bases removed from V and 9 bases from J, the gap between germline ends came to 18 bases. In DNA form, the CDR3 reads TGCGCCAGCAGCCAAGATGTGGGGACAACCGACGGTGAGCAGTTCTTC. Its protein product is CASSQDVGTTDGEQFF.

The chain couples TRBV3-1 (or the pseudogene TRBV3-2) to TRBJ2-7, with 8 bases identical to TRBD2. Trimming removed 8 bases from V and 10 bases from J; junction bases left unmatched: 10. There are 12 residues in the CDR3. Per the germline V gene, CDR1 is LGHDT and CDR2 is YNNKEL (reference sequence). Here the CDR3 reads CASAGGAGGQYF. CDR3 DNA: TGTGCCAGCGCCGGGGGTGCGGGGGGACAGTACTTC.

The chain is built from TRBV7-8 and TRBJ1-5, with TRBD1 matching over 9 bases. Trimming took 5 bases from V and 11 from J; bases not matched to a gene: 10. In germline, CDR1 is SGHVS, CDR2 FQNEAQ. This CDR3 region has 14 residues. The CDR3 sequence is CASSRGQGRETQHF. Here the CDR3 DNA reads TGTGCCAGCAGCAGGGGACAGGGCAGGGAAACCCAGCATTTT.

The V call is TRBV11-2, the J call TRBJ2-1; D gene ambiguous. This CDR3 is 12 amino acids long. V gave up 1 base and J gave up 7 bases, with 5 bases separating them. Per the germline V gene, CDR1 is SGHAT and CDR2 is FQNNGV. The CDR3 loop is CASSLVSNEQFF. Here the CDR3 DNA reads TGTGCCAGCAGCTTAGTTTCTAATGAGCAGTTCTTC.